The entry below gives a single T cell receptor (beta chain) sequence along with its context. This CDR3 contains 14 residues. Per germline, CDR1 LNHDA and CDR2 SQIVND (reference sequence). The V segment lost 8 bases and the J segment 0 bases; nucleotides outside the gene matches: 5. This sample stems from a study of technical replicates of blood from a few donors. Produced via immunoSEQ multiplex PCR; TCRdb's table is partial and in-frame only. This table holds more than 65,000 clones, approximately 93% found once. The genes are TRBV19 and TRBJ2-7, with 9 nucleotides matching TRBD2. The TCR comes from a human donor in good health. The sequencing input was T cells isolated from PBMCs. CDR3 DNA sequence: TGTGCCAGTGGCTCGGGACTAGCCTCCTACGAGCAGTACTTC. It codes for CASGSGLASYEQYF.